This T cell receptor (beta chain) came from a study of shared clonotypes between healthy human individuals (TCRdb year 2020). Context from the whole study: Three men and a couple of women, aged 18 to 49 years, made up the cohort. The study deeply sequenced blood TCR repertoires of about 5 healthy adults to estimate repertoire size and the extent of clonotype sharing between individuals. To increase sequencing depth and limit assay-specific biases, TCR repertoire library preparation and sequencing were carried out by different laboratories using diverse techniques. Per donor, leukapheresis produced somewhere between about 0.85 and 9.5 billion PBMCs.

Donors were healthy HIV-negative adults with no recently reported acute infections or vaccinations. Every donor was a Caucasian adult residing in Nashville, Tennessee, USA. For unsorted samples, about 90 million PBMCs were counted, and genomic DNA was extracted using the QIAamp DNA Blood Mini kit. Blood was collected by leukapheresis, and PBMCs were isolated by Ficoll-Histopaque density gradient centrifugation and then cryopreserved in liquid nitrogen vapor phase. Using the deep immunoSEQ assay, multiplex PCR amplified TCR CDR3 regions from genomic DNA. Extracted genomic DNA from each cell subset was spread evenly across all wells of several immunoSEQ 96-well plates, with each plate serving as a replicate. Each replicate PCR for unsorted PBMC received 300 to 350 ng genomic DNA, equal to about 30,000 T cell genomes. Ten immunoSEQ deep assay plates were used to sequence unsorted PBMC genomic DNA. Purified libraries were measured with a Qubit 3.0 fluorometer, size-checked on a Bioanalyzer 2100, and measured again with the KAPA Library Quantification kit. Each immunoSEQ 96-well plate was sequenced on its own single-read 150-cycle Illumina NextSeq 550 flow cell. Per the authors' processing: Because the immunoSEQ output held only junctional sequences and lacked quality scores, the filtering could not match the filtering applied to full-length reads. Sequences were annotated with PyIR, a Python wrapper for IgBLAST v1.9, and V/J genes and CDR3 were assigned using IMGT germline references. Reads with weak V/J assignments (E-value above 1e-6), missing CDR3, stop codons, out-of-frame junctions, or ambiguous translated residues were removed. V3J clonotypes were defined by identical inferred V gene, J gene, and CDR3 amino acid sequence. Percentage overlap between repertoires was calculated by dividing the number of shared unique clonotypes by the size of the smaller repertoire. Three approaches were used to assess repertoire richness: RTK rarefaction, the Chao1 estimator, and Recon v2.1 estimates of unobserved clonotypes. Not all clones reach the TCRdb copy of this immuneACCESS table, which keeps in-frame sequences only. Checked studies attribute under half of the gap to unresolved V genes and leave the rest unexplained. The DNA gave D and trimming, while V, J and clone size come from that table. The sample table records a few hundred thousand clones; 79% of these occur just once. Clones ranked in the top ten supply over 9.5% of the sample.

This clone was counted only a few times. The antigen this receptor binds is unknown. Per-base qualities were not stored, and no clone one base away is much larger. General study outcomes and caveats: Sampling was restricted to blood, and TCR repertoires in tissues likely differ from the TCR repertoires found in blood. Because the study included only a small number of donors, the genetic and exposure-history diversity represented was limited. Pairwise subsampling led to the expectation that sequencing depth would affect the degree of clonotype sharing among donors.

CDR3 length: 16 amino acids, cysteine to phenylalanine. Only CDR3 DNA is held: 48 bases, read in frame from base 1. Sequences SGHRS (CDR1) and YFSETQ (CDR2) are obtained from the germline V gene. Trimming costs V 2 bases and J 1 base, and their ends lie 15 bases apart. The clonotype was recovered from a woman aged 40 to 50 in good health. Some clones in this sample may be carry-over from other donors' samples. Sequenced input: PBMCs. The receptor chain draws on TRBV5-1 and TRBJ2-5; a tentative D match to TRBD2 spans 5 bases. The DNA reads as follows: TGCGCCAGCAGCTTTGAGGGAGTGGGATCCCAAGAGACCCAGTACTTC. Its translation reads: CASSFEGVGSQETQYF. Here the CDR3 is joined to the reference TRBV5-1 and TRBJ2-5 genes, and the full variable domain is: KAGVTQTPRYLIKTRGQQVTLSCSPISGHRSVSWYQQTPGQGLQFLFEYFSETQRNKGNFPGRFSGRQFSNSRSEMNVSTLELGDSALYLCASSFEGVGSQETQYFGPGTRLLVL.